The subject of this entry is one TCR beta chain. The record originates from a study of shared clonotypes between healthy human individuals. As defined, naive CD8 cells were CD45RO-negative and positively selected for CCR7, with terminally differentiated effector memory CD45RA+ cells excluded. Clones were read by immunoSEQ multiplex PCR, and TCRdb kept only the in-frame ones, dropping some. The sample holds about 2.2 million clones; 90% to 95% are singletons and the top ten take 1.5% to 2%. The sequenced material came from naive CD8+ T cells from PBMCs. This TCR derives from a man younger than 35 in good health. Some clones in this sample may be carry-over from other donors' samples.

CDR3 sequence reads: CASSVDDRGQADTQYF. The CDR3 DNA sequence: TGTGCCAGCAGCGTAGATGACAGGGGGCAGGCAGATACGCAGTATTTT. This chain links TRBV9 with TRBJ2-3; 10 bases line up with TRBD1. Germline V CDR1 and CDR2: SGDLS, YYNGEE. This CDR3 is 16 amino acids long. V was pared by 0 bases and J by 4 bases, with 5 bases of the junction left unmatched.